The 6 T cell receptor beta chains below were found in one sample sequenced in a study of vaccination effects on CD4 cells after COVID-19. Profiled with immunoSEQ multiplex PCR; TCRdb holds only in-frame clones, not every one. The data hold about 68,000 clones, with roughly 80% observed a single time. Before sequencing took place, the ViraFEST assay used viral peptide pools to expand antigen-specific CD4+ T cells. Following 10 days of culture, CD4+ T cells were isolated. Vaccinees lacked prior SARS-CoV-2 infection and tested negative for nucleocapsid antibodies. These receptors' targets are unknown. Specimen: CD4+ T cells from PBMCs cultured with SARS-CoV-2 spike peptides, collected before COVID-19 vaccination. The receptors derive from a human donor who received a COVID-19 vaccine.

This clone was counted only a few times. The chain couples TRBV7-9 to TRBJ1-2; no clear D. V lost 2 bases and J 4 bases, leaving 8 bases between the germline ends. This CDR3 is built from 13 residues. Germline CDR1 SEHNR, CDR2 FQNEAQ (reference sequence). This CDR3 is CASSLQGGYGYTF. CDR3 bases: TGTGCCAGCAGCTTACAAGGCGGCTATGGCTACACCTTC.

This clone was observed a handful of times. The chain uses TRBV15 and TRBJ1-4; D remains unclear. The ends were cut back, 8 bases at V and 6 bases at J, with 7 bases in the middle. CDR1 is LNHNV and CDR2 is YYDKDF in the germline V gene (reference sequence). This CDR3 spans 11 amino acids. CDR3 in amino acids: CATGRDEKLFF. CDR3 nucleotide sequence: TGTGCCACCGGGAGGGATGAAAAACTGTTTTTT.

This clone was seen only a few times. The chain employs TRBV18 and TRBJ2-5, with D perhaps matching TRBD1 (5 bases). V was cut by 8 bases and J by 3 bases, with 10 bases left in between. Germline V CDR1 and CDR2: KGHSH, LQKENI. This CDR3 contains 12 residues. CDR3 sequence (DNA): TGTGCCAGCCGAGACAGCGAAGAGACCCAGTACTTC. Translated: CASRDSEETQYF.

Only a few counts were recorded for this clone. The CDR3 spells CSARDSLRFTEAFF. In DNA form, the CDR3 reads TGCAGCGCGCGGGACAGTCTTAGATTCACTGAAGCTTTCTTT. This chain joins TRBV29-1 and TRBJ1-1; 7 bases are shared with TRBD1. V shed 7 bases and J 4 bases; nucleotides not matched to a gene: 12. CDR3 length: 14 amino acids. Germline V gives CDR1 SQVTM, CDR2 ANQGSEA.

The J gene is TRBJ2-1, the V gene TRBV15; D ambiguous. Germline V gene data show CDR1 as LNHNV and CDR2 as YYDKDF (reference sequence). Between the trimmed V and J ends, which lost 5 bases and 1 base, there was a span of 9 bases. The CDR3 is 14 residues long. CDR3 residues: CATSRSLSYNEQFF. DNA of the CDR3: TGTGCCACCAGCCGCTCCTTATCCTACAATGAGCAGTTCTTC.

The rearrangement links TRBV12-3 or TRBV12-4 to TRBJ1-2; tentative D call: TRBD1 (5 bases). The V gene lost 3 bases and the J gene lost 7 bases, with 12 bases spanning the gap. The CDR3 consists of 13 residues. The CDR3 DNA sequence: TGTGCCAGCAGTTTTGAGGGGCTGGGTGGCTACACCTTC. As protein: CASSFEGLGGYTF.